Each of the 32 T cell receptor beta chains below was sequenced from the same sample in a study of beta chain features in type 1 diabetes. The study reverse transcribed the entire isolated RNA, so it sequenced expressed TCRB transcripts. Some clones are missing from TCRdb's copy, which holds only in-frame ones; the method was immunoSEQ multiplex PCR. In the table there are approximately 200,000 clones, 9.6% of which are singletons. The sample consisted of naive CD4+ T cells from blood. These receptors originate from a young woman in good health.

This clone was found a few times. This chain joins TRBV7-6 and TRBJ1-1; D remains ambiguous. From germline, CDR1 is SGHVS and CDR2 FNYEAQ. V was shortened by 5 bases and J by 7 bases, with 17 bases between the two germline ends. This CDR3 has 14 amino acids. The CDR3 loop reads CASSPSGVAGEAFF. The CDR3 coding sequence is TGTGCCAGCAGCCCTAGCGGTGTGGCGGGTGAAGCTTTCTTT.

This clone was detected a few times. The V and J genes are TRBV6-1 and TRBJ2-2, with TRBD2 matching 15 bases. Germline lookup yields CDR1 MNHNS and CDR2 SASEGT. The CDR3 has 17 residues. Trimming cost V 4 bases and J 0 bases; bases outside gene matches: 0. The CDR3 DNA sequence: TGTGCCAGCAGTGGGACTAGCGGGGGGGCGAACACCGGGGAGCTGTTTTTT. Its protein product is CASSGTSGGANTGELFF.

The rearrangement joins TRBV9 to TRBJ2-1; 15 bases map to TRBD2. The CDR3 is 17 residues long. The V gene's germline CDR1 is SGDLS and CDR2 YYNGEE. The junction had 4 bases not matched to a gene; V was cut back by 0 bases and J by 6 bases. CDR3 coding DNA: TGTGCCAGCAGCGTAGCTGGGACTAGCGGGGGGATCAATGAGCAGTTCTTC. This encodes CASSVAGTSGGINEQFF.

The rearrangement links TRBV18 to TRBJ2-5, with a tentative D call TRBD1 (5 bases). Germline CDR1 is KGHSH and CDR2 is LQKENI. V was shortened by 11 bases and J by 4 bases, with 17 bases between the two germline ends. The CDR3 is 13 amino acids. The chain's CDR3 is CAATRGAGETQYF. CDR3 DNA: TGTGCCGCTACCCGTGGGGCTGGAGAGACCCAGTACTTC.

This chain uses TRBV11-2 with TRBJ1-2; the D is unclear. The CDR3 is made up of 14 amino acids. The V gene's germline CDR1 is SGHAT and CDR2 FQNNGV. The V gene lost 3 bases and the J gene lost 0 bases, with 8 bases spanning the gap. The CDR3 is CASSFGLTNYGYTF. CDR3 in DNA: TGTGCCAGCAGCTTCGGGTTGACTAACTATGGCTACACCTTC.

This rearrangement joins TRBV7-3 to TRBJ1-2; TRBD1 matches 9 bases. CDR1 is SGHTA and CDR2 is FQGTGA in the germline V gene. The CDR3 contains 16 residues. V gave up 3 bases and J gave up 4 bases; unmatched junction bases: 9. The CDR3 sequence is CASSFDPTGGTYGYTF. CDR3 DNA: TGTGCCAGCAGCTTCGACCCTACAGGGGGCACCTATGGCTACACCTTC.

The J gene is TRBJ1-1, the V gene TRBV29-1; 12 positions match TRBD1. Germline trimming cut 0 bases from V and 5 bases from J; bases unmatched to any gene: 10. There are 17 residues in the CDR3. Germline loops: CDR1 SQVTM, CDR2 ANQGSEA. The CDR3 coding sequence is TGCAGCGTTGAAGATCTTCGGGACAGGGGGCGAAGTACTGAAGCTTTCTTT. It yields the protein CSVEDLRDRGRSTEAFF.

CDR3 in amino acids: CASSLWTGEGYTF. CDR3 coding DNA: TGTGCCAGCAGCCTTTGGACAGGGGAAGGCTACACCTTC. The chain joins TRBV5-6 to TRBJ1-2, with 9 bases aligning to TRBD1. Trimming cost V 4 bases and J 8 bases; bases outside gene matches: 6. Germline loops: CDR1 SGHDT, CDR2 YYEEEE. The CDR3 runs 13 residues.

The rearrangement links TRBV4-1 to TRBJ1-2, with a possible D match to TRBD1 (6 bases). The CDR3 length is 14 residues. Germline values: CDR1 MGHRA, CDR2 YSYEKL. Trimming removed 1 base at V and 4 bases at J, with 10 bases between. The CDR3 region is CASSQGGGLYGYTF. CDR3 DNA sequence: TGCGCCAGCAGCCAAGGGGGGGGCCTCTATGGCTACACCTTC.

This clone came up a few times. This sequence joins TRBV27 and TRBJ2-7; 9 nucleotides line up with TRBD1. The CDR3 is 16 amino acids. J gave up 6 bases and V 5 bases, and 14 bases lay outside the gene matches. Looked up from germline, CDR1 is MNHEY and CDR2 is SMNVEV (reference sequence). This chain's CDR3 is CASSPDWNRGRSEQYF. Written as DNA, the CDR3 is TGTGCCAGCAGTCCGGATTGGAACAGGGGGCGCTCCGAGCAGTACTTC.

The CDR3 here is CASGLEPGGDSQPQHF. CDR3 sequence (DNA): TGTGCTAGTGGTTTGGAACCCGGGGGGGACAGCCAGCCCCAGCATTTT. The chain uses TRBV12-5 and TRBJ1-5; 7 bases are shared with TRBD1. The V gene's germline CDR1 is LGHNT and CDR2 FRNRAP. Losses at the gene ends were 1 base for V and 7 bases for J; bases not matched to a gene: 10. CDR3 size: 16 residues.

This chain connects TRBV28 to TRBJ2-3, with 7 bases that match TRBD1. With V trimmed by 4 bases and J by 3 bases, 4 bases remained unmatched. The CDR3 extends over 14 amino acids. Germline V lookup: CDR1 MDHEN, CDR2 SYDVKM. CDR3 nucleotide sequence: TGTGCCAGCAGTTCCGGACAGGATACAGATACGCAGTATTTT. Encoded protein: CASSSGQDTDTQYF.

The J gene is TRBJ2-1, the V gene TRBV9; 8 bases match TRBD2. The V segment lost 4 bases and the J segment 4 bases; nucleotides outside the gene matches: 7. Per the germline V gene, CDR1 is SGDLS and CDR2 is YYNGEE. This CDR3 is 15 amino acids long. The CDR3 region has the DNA TGTGCCAGCAGCCCTGGGACTAGACAGTACAATGAGCAGTTCTTC. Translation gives CASSPGTRQYNEQFF. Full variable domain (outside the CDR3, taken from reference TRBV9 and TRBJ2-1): DSGVTQTPKHLITATGQRVTLRCSPRSGDLSVYWYQQSLDQGLQFLIQYYNGEERAKGNILERFSAQQFPDLHSELNLSSLELGDSALYFCASSPGTRQYNEQFFGPGTRLTVL.

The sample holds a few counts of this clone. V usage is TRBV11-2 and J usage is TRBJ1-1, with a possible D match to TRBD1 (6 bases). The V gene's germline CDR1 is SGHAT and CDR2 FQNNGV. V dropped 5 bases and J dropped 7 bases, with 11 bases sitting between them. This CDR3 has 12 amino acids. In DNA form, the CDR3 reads TGTGCCAGCAGCAGGACAGTCTTTGAAGCTTTCTTT. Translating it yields CASSRTVFEAFF.

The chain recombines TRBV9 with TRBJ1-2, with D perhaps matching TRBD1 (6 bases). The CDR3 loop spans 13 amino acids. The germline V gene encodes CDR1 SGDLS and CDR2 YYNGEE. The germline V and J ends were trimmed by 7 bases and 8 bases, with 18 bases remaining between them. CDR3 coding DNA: TGTGCCAGCGGCGACAGGCTATCGATCGGCTACACCTTC. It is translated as CASGDRLSIGYTF.

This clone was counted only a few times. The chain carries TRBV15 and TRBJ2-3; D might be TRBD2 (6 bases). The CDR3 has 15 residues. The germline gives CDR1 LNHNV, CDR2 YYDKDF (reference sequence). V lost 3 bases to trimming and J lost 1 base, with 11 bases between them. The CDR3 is CATSRRDRGTDTQYF. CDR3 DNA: TGTGCCACCAGCAGGCGGGATCGGGGCACAGATACGCAGTATTTT.

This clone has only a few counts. CDR3 protein: CASSPRTGRDEGYTF. The CDR3 DNA reads as TGCGCCAGCAGCCCTCGGACAGGGAGAGACGAGGGCTACACCTTC. This chain uses TRBV5-1 with TRBJ1-2; 8 nucleotides line up with TRBD1. The germline gives CDR1 SGHRS, CDR2 YFSETQ. This CDR3 spans 15 amino acids. The V gene end was trimmed by 4 bases and the J gene end by 8 bases; junction bases not matched to a gene: 13.

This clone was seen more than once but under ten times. The CDR3 loop is CASNPTGAPRGYTF. The CDR3 DNA reads TGTGCCAGTAACCCGACAGGGGCCCCCAGGGGCTACACCTTC. The chain joins TRBV19 to TRBJ1-2, with TRBD1 matching over 8 bases. V was pared by 7 bases and J by 8 bases, with 12 bases of the junction left unmatched. The CDR3 loop spans 14 amino acids. Germline CDR1 and CDR2: LNHDA and SQIVND (reference sequence).

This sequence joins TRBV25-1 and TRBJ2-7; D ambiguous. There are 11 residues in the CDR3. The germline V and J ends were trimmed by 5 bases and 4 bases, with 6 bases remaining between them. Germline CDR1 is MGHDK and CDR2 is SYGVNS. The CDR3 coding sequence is TGTGCCAGCAGTAACGGGTACGAGCAGTACTTC. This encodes CASSNGYEQYF.

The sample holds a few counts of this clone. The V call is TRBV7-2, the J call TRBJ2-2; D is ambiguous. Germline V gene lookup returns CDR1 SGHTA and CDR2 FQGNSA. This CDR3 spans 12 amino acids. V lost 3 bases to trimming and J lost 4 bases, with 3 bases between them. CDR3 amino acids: CASSLSTGELFF. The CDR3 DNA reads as TGTGCCAGCAGCTTGAGCACCGGGGAGCTGTTTTTT.

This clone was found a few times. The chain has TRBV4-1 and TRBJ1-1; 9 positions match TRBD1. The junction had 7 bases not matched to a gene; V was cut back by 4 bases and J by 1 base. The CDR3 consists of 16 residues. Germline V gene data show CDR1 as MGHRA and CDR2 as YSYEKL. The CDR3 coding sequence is TGCGCCAGCAGCCGAGGAGACAGGGGGAGGAACACTGAAGCTTTCTTT. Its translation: CASSRGDRGRNTEAFF.

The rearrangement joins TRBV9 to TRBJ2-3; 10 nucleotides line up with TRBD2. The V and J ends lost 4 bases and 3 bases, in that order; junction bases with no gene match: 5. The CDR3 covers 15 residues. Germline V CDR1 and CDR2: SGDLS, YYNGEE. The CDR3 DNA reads TGTGCCAGCAGCAGCAGCGGGAGGGGAACAGATACGCAGTATTTT. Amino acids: CASSSSGRGTDTQYF. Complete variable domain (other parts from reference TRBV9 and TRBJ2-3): DSGVTQTPKHLITATGQRVTLRCSPRSGDLSVYWYQQSLDQGLQFLIQYYNGEERAKGNILERFSAQQFPDLHSELNLSSLELGDSALYFCASSSSGRGTDTQYFGPGTRLTVL.

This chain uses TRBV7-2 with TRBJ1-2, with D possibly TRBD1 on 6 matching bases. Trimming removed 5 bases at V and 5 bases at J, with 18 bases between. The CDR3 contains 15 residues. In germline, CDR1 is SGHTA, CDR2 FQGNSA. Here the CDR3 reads CASSPVQGRIYGYTF. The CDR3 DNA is TGTGCCAGCAGCCCGGTCCAGGGGCGGATATATGGCTACACCTTC.

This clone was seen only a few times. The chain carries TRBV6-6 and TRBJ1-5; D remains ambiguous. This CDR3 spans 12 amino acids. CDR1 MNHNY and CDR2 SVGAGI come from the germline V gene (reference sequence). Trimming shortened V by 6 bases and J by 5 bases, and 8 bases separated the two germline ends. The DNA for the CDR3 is TGTGCCAGCAGCACCGGGGATCAGCCCCAGCATTTT. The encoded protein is CASSTGDQPQHF.

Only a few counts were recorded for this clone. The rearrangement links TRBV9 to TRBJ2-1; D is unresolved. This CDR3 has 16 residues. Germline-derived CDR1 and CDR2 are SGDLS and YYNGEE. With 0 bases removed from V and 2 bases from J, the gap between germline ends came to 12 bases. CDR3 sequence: CASSVVPRGTYNEQFF. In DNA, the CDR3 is TGTGCCAGCAGCGTAGTGCCACGCGGAACCTACAATGAGCAGTTCTTC.

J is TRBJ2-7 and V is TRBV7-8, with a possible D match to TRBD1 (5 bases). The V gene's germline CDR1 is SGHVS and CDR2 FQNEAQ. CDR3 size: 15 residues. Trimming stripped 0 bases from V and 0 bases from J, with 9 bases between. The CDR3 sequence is CASSLAAGSSYEQYF. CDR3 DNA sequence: TGTGCCAGCAGCTTAGCGGCAGGGTCCTCCTACGAGCAGTACTTC.

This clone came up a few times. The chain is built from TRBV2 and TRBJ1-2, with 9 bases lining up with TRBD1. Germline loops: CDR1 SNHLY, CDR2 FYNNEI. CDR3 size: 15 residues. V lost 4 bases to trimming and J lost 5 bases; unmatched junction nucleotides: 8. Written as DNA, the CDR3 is TGTGCCAGCAGTGTGGGACAGGGAAGCATTTATGGCTACACCTTC. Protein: CASSVGQGSIYGYTF.

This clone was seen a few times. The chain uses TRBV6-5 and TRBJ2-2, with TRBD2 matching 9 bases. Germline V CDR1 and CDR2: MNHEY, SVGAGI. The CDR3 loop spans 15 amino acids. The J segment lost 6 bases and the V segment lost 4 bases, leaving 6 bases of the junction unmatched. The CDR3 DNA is TGTGCCAGCAGTTCCGGACTAGCGTCCCCCGGGGAGCTGTTTTTT. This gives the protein CASSSGLASPGELFF.

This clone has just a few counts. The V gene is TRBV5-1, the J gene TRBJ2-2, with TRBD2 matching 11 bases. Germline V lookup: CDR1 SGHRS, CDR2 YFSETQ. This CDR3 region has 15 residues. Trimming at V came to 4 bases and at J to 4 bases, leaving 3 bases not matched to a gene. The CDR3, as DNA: TGCGCCAGCAGCCCCGGGACTAGCGGCACCGGGGAGCTGTTTTTT. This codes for CASSPGTSGTGELFF.

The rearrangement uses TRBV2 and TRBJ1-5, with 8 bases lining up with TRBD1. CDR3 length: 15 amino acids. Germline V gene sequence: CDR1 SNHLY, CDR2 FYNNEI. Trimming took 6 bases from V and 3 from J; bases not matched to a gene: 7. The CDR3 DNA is TGTGCCAGCAGCGAAAGGACAGGGCCCAATCAGCCCCAGCATTTT. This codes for CASSERTGPNQPQHF.

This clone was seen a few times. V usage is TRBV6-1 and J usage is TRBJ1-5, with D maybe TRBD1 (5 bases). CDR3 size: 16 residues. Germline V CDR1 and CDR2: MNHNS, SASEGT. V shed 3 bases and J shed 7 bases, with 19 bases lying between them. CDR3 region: CASSDDWGEAVQPQHF. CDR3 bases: TGTGCCAGCAGTGACGATTGGGGCGAGGCGGTGCAGCCCCAGCATTTT.

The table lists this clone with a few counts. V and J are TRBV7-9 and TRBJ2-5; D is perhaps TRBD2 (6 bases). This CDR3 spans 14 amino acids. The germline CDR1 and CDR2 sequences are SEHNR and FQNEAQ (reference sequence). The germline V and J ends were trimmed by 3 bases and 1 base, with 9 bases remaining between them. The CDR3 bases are TGTGCCAGCAGCTTGGGACTGTCCCAAGAGACCCAGTACTTC. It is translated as CASSLGLSQETQYF.